The rows below give T cell receptor beta chains drawn from one sample of a study of blood T cell repertoires in COVID-19. Produced via immunoSEQ multiplex PCR; TCRdb's table is partial and in-frame only. The repertoire has some 150,000 clones, about 86% of them found once; the top ten carry roughly 3.3%. Sequencing was done on a sample of peripheral blood. These receptors were collected from a man between 65 and 85 years old with acute or convalescent COVID-19. The CDR3 runs from the conserved cysteine through the conserved F or W. Each record gives: V gene, CDR3 protein.

TRBV19 | CASSPTGTGSSYEQYF
TRBV7-2 | CASSLDGAGQPQHF
TRBV11-3 | CASSSSWTGRNTEAFF
TRBV29-1 | CSVSQGGGVEKLFF
TRBV3-1/TRBV3-2 | CASSQDRQGGSYEQYF
TRBV9 | CASRPGGAGEAFF
TRBV6-2/TRBV6-3 | CASSTGGRGDNQPQHF
TRBV25-1 | CASSGSRTGSSYEQYF
TRBV7-9 | CASTRPEGFDEQYF
TRBV25-1 | CASRVQGTYEQYF